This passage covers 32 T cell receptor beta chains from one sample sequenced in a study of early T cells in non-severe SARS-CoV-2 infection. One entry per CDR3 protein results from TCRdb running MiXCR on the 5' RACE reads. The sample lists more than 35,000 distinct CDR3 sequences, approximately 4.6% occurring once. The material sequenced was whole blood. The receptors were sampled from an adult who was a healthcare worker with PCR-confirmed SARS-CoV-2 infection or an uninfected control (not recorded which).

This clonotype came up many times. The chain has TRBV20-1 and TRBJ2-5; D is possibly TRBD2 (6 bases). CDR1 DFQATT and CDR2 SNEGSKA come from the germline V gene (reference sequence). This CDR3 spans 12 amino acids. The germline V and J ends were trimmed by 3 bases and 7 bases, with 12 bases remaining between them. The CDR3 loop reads CSARGGNATQYF. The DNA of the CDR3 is TGCAGTGCTAGGGGGGGAAATGCGACCCAGTACTTC.

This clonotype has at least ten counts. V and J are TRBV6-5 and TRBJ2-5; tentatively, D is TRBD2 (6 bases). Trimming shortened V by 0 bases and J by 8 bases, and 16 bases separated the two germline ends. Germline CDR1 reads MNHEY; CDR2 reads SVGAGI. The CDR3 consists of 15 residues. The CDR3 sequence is CASSYSEGSPGTQYF. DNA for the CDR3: TGTGCCAGCAGTTACTCGGAGGGGTCACCGGGAACCCAGTACTTC.

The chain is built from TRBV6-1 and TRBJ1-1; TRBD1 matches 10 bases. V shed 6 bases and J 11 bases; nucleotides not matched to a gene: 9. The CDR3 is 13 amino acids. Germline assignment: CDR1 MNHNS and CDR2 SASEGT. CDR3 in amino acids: CASSETGGAEAFF. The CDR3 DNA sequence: TGTGCCAGCAGCGAGACAGGGGGCGCGGAGGCTTTCTTT.

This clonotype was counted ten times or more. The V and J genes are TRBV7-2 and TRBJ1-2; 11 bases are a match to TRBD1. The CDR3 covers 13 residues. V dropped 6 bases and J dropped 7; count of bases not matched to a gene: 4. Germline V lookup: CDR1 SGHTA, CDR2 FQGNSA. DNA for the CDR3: TGTGCCAGCAGTCGGGACAGGGGGACTGGCTACACCTTC. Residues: CASSRDRGTGYTF.

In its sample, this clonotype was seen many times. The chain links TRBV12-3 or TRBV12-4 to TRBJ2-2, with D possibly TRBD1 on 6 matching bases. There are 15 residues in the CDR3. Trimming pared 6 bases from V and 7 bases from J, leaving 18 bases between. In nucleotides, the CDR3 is TGTGCCAGCAGCCCTGGACAGTCTCTGTACGGGGAGCTGTTTTTT. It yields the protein CASSPGQSLYGELFF.

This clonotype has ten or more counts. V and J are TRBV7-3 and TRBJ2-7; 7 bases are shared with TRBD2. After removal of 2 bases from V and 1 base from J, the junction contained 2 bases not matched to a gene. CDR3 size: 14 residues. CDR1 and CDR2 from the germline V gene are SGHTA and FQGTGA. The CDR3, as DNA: TGTGCCAGCAGCTTAGGGGGGGAGTCCTACGAGCAGTACTTC. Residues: CASSLGGESYEQYF.

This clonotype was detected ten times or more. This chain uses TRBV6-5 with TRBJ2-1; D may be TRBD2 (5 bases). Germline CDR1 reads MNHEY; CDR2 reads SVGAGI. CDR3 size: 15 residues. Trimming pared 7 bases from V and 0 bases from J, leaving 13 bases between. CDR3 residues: CASNGEGSSYNEQFF. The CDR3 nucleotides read TGTGCCAGCAACGGGGAAGGGAGCTCCTACAATGAGCAGTTCTTC.

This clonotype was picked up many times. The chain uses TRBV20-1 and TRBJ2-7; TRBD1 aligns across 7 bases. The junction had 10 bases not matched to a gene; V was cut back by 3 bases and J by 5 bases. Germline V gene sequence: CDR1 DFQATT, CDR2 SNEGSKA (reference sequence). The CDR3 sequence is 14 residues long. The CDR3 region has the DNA TGCAGTGCTAGCCCCACGACAGGGTCCCACGAGCAGTACTTC. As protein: CSASPTTGSHEQYF.

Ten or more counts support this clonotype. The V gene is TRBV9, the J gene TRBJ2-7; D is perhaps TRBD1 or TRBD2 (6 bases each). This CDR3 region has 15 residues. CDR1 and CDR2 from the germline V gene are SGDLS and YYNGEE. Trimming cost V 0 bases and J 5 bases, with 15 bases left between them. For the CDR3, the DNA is TGTGCCAGCAGCGTAGATGGGGGGCCGGGAGACGAGCAGTACTTC. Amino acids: CASSVDGGPGDEQYF.

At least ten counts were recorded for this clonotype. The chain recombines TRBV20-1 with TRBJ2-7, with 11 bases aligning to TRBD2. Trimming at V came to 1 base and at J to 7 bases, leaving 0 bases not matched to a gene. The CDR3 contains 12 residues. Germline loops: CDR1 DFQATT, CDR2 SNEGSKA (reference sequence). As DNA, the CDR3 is TGCAGTGCTAGAGGACTAGCGGGAGAGCAGTACTTC. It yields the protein CSARGLAGEQYF.

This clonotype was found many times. The CDR3 loop is CAWSPPSDYNEQFF. CDR3 DNA: TGTGCCTGGAGTCCCCCCTCAGATTACAATGAGCAGTTCTTC. The chain recombines TRBV30 with TRBJ2-1; D gene unclear. CDR3 length: 14 amino acids. Trimming left V 2 bases short and J 4 bases short, with 12 bases between. The germline V gene encodes CDR1 GTSNPN and CDR2 SVGIG (reference sequence). Combining the CDR3 with reference TRBV30 and TRBJ2-1 gives the whole variable domain SQTIHQWPATLVQPVGSPLSLECTVEGTSNPNLYWYRQAAGRGLQLLFYSVGIGQISSEVPQNLSASRPQDRQFILSSKKLLLSDSGFYLCAWSPPSDYNEQFFGPGTRLTVL.

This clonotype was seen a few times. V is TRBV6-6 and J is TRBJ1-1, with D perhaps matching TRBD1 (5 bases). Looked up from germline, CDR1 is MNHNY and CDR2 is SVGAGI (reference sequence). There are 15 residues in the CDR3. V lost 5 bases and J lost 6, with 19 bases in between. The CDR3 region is CASSQITGSYAEAFF. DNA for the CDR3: TGTGCCAGCAGTCAAATAACAGGTTCTTACGCTGAAGCTTTCTTT.

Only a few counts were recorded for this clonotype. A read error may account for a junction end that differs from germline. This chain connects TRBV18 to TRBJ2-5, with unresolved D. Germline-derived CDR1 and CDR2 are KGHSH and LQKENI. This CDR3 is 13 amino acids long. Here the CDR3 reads CVSSPPNQETQYF. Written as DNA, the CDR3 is TGTGTCAGCTCACCCCCGAACCAAGAGACCCAGTACTTC.

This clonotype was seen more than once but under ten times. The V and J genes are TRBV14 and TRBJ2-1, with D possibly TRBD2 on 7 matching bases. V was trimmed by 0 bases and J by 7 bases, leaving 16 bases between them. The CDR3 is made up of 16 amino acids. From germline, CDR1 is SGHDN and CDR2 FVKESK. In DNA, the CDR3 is TGTGCCAGCAGCCAAGATATTCGGGGGGCCCGAAATGAGCAGTTCTTC. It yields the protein CASSQDIRGARNEQFF.

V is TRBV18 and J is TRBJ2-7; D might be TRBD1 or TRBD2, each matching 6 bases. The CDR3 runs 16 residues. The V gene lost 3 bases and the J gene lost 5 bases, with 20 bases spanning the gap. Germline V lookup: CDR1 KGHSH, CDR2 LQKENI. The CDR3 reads CASSPPQRGVTNEQYF. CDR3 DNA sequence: TGTGCCAGCTCACCGCCCCAGAGGGGGGTTACGAACGAGCAGTACTTC.

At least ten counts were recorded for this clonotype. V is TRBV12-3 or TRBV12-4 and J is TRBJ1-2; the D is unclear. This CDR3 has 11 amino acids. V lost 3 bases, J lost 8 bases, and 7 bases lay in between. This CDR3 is CASSFGQGYTF. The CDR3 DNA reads TGTGCCAGCAGTTTCGGGCAGGGCTACACCTTC.

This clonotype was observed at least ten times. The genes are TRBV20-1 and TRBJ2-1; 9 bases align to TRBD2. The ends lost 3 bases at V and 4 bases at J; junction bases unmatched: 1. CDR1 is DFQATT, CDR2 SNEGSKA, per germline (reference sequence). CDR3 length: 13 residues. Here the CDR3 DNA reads TGCAGTGCTAGGAGCGGGAGGTACAATGAGCAGTTCTTC. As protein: CSARSGRYNEQFF.

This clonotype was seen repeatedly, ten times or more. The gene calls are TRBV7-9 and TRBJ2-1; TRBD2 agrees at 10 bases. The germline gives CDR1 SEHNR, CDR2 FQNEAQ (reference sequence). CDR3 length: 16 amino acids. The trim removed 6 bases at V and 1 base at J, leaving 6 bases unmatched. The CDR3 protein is CASRASGGQSYNEQFF. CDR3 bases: TGTGCCAGCAGGGCTAGCGGGGGTCAGTCCTACAATGAGCAGTTCTTC.

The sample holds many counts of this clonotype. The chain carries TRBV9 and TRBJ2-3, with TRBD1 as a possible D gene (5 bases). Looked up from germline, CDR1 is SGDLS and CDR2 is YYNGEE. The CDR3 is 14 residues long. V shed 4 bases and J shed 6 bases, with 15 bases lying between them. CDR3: CASSFRASSDTQYF. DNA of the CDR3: TGTGCCAGCAGCTTCAGGGCCTCTTCCGATACGCAGTATTTT.

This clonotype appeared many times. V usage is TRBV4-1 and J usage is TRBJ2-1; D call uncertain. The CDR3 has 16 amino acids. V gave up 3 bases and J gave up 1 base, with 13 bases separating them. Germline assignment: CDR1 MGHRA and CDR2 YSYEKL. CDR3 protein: CASSHPQSVSYNEQFF. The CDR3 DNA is TGCGCCAGCAGCCACCCCCAGTCTGTTTCCTACAATGAGCAGTTCTTC.

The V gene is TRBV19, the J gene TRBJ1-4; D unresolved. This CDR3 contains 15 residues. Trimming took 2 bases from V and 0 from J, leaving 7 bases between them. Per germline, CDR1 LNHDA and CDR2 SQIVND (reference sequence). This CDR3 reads CASSISRTTNEKLFF. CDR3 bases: TGTGCCAGTAGTATAAGTCGGACAACTAATGAAAAACTGTTTTTT.

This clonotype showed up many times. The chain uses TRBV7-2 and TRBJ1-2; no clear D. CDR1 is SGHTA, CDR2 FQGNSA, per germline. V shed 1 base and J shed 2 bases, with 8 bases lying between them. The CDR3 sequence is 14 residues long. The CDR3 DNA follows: TGTGCCAGCAGCTTAGAGCCTTCCAACTATGGCTACACCTTC. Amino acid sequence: CASSLEPSNYGYTF. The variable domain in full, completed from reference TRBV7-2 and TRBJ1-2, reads GAGVSQSPSNKVTEKGKDVELRCDPISGHTALYWYRQSLGQGLEFLIYFQGNSAPDKSGLPSDRFSAERTGGSVSTLTIQRTQQEDSAVYLCASSLEPSNYGYTFGSGTRLTVV.

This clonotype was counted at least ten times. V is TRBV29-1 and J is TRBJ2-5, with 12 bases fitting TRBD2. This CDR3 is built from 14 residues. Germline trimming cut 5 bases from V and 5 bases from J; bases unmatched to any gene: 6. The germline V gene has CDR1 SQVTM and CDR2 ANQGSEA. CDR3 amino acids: CSVSLTSGGETQYF. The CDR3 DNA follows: TGCAGCGTTAGCCTGACTAGCGGGGGTGAGACCCAGTACTTC.

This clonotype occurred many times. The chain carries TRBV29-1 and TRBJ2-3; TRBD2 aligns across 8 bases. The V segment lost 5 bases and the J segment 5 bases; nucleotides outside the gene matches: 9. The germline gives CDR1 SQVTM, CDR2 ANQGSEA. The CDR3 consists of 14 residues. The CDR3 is CSVSVSGVRDTQYF. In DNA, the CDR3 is TGCAGCGTTTCGGTTAGCGGGGTGAGAGATACGCAGTATTTT.

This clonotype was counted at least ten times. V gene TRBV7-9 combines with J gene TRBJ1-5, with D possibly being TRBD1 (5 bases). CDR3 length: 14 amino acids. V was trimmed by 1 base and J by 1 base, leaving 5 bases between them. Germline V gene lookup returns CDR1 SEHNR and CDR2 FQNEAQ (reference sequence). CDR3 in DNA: TGTGCCAGCAGCTTAGGACAGAGCAATCAGCCCCAGCATTTT. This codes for CASSLGQSNQPQHF.

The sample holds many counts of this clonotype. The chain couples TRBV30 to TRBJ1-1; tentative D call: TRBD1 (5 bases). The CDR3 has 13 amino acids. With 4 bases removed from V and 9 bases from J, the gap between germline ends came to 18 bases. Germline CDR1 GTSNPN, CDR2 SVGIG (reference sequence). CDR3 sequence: CAWTDGGVKKAFF. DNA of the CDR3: TGTGCCTGGACGGACGGAGGGGTAAAGAAAGCTTTCTTT.

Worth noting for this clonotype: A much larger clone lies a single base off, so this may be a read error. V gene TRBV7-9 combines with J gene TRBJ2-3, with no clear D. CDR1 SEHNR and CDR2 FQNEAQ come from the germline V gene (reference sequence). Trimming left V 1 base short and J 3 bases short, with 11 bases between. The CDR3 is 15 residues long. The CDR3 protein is CASSLEWRKTDTQYF. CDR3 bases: TGTGCCAGCAGCTTAGAGTGGAGAAAAACAGATACGCAGTATTTT.

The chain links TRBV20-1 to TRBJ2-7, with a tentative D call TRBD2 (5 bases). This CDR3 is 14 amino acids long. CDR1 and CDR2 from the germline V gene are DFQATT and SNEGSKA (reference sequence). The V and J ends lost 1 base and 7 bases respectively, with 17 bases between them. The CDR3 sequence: CSARGRQSPREQYF. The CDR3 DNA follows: TGCAGTGCTAGAGGGAGGCAGTCTCCTCGGGAGCAGTACTTC.

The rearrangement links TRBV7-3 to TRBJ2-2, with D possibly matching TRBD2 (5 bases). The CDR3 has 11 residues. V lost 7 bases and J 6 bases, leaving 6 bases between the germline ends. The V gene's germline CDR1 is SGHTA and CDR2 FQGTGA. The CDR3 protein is CASKEAGELFF. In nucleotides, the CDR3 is TGTGCCAGCAAGGAGGCCGGGGAGCTGTTTTTT.

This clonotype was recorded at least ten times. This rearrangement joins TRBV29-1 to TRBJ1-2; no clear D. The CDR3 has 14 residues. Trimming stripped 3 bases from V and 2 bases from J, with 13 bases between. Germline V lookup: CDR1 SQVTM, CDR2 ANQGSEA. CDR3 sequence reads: CSVDGEGLNYGYTF. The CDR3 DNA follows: TGCAGCGTTGATGGGGAGGGCTTAAACTATGGCTACACCTTC. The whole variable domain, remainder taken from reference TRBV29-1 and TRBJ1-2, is SAVISQKPSRDICQRGTSLTIQCQVDSQVTMMFWYRQQPGQSLTLIATANQGSEATYESGFVIDKFPISRPNLTFSTLTVSNMSPEDSSIYLCSVDGEGLNYGYTFGSGTRLTVV.

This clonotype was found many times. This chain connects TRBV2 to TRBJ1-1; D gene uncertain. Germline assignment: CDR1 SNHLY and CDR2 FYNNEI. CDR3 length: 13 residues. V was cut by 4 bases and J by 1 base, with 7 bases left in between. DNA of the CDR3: TGTGCCAGCAGTGGGGAGGGGAACACTGAAGCTTTCTTT. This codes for CASSGEGNTEAFF.

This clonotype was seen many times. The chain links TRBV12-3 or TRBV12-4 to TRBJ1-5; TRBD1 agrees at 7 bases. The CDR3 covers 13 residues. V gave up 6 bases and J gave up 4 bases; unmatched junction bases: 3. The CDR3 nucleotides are TGTGCCAGCAGAGGGACAGTGAATCAGCCCCAGCATTTT. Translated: CASRGTVNQPQHF.